This T cell receptor (beta chain) was identified during a study of T cell responses to AZD1222 COVID-19 vaccine. For this clone: The antigen remains unidentified.

Points from the study as a whole: Donors were mostly white British, more females; clonal diversity possibly underestimated. Among vaccine-associated CD4 TCRs, coverage spanned spike, with dominance at 160-218 and 743-854.

Germline values: CDR1 SGHVS, CDR2 FQNEAQ. The CDR3 is 17 residues long. V lost 5 bases and J lost 2; bases outside the gene matches: 12. Repertoires were generated with immunoSEQ multiplex PCR, while TCRdb's copy carries only in-frame clones and drops some. The table has 80,000 to 95,000 clones, around nine tenths seen once; the top ten hold around 7%. The sample here was peripheral blood, taken 28 days after the second AZD1222 dose. This TCR came from an adult who received the AZD1222 COVID-19 vaccine. The chain combines TRBV7-8 with TRBJ2-5; 9 positions agree with TRBD2. CDR3 sequence reads: CASSPSRLAVRQETQYF. The CDR3, as DNA: TGTGCCAGCAGCCCAAGTAGACTAGCGGTCCGTCAAGAGACCCAGTACTTC.